The 14 T cell receptor beta chains below all came from one sample that was sequenced in a study of T cell repertoires in cytomegalovirus infection (dated by TCRdb to between 2018 and 2020). Data came from an Illumina HiSeq 1500. The raw public data were reprocessed by TCRdb itself: fastp quality trimming at Q25, MiXCR clonotype calling, in-frame beta chains only. Rows are combined by CDR3 protein, so each entry shows the most common genes and DNA. This sample is represented by hundreds of thousands of distinct CDR3 sequences; roughly 24% of them were singletons. The leading ten clones occupy around 8% of the sample. Sequencing was performed on CD8+ T cells from PBMCs. These TCRs come from a human donor in good health (CMV status not recorded). Some clones in this sample may be carry-over from other donors' samples.

This clonotype was counted a few times. The CDR3 bases are TGTGCCAGCAGCTTAGGCCTGGCTTGGGCTTTCTTT. Protein: CASSLGLAWAFF. V usage is TRBV7-9 and J usage is TRBJ1-1; no firm D call. Germline CDR1 and CDR2: SEHNR and FQNEAQ (reference sequence). The CDR3 contains 12 residues. V was pared by 1 base and J by 11 bases, with 11 bases between.

The chain is built from TRBV28 and TRBJ2-7; a weak D match, TRBD1 (6 bases). From germline, CDR1 is MDHEN and CDR2 SYDVKM. The CDR3 is 14 amino acids. V was clipped by 5 bases and J by 2 bases, with 13 bases between them. CDR3 amino acids: CASSKTGWPYEQYV. The CDR3 nucleotides are TGTGCCAGCAGTAAAACAGGGTGGCCCTACGAGCAGTACGTC.

The rearrangement uses TRBV4-1 and TRBJ2-1; no reliable D call. CDR1 and CDR2 from the germline V gene are MGHRA and YSYEKL. The length of the CDR3 is 13 residues. The ends were cut back, 1 base at V and 8 bases at J, with 9 bases in the middle. The CDR3 DNA reads TGCGCCAGCAGCCAAGGCCGGGCGTATGAGCAGTTCTTC. It encodes CASSQGRAYEQFF.

The rearrangement joins TRBV13 to TRBJ2-7; D might be TRBD2 (6 bases). CDR3 size: 14 residues. CDR1 and CDR2 (germline): PRHDT, FYEKMQ (reference sequence). Deletions cut 5 bases from V and 4 bases from J, with 15 bases between. The CDR3, as DNA: TGTGCCAGCAGCCCAGCGGGCAGGCGGTACGAGCAGTACTTC. Protein product: CASSPAGRRYEQYF.

There are many counts of this clonotype. The rearrangement joins TRBV7-6 to TRBJ2-3; D unclear. The length of the CDR3 is 16 residues. Germline lookup yields CDR1 SGHVS and CDR2 FNYEAQ. Trimming removed 7 bases at V and 0 bases at J, with 17 bases between. The CDR3 region has the DNA TGTGCCAGCACGCCAAACCCTTCTCTTAGCACAGATACGCAGTATTTT. It specifies CASTPNPSLSTDTQYF. The whole variable domain, remainder taken from reference TRBV7-6 and TRBJ2-3, is GAGVSQSPRYKVTKRGQDVALRCDPISGHVSLYWYRQALGQGPEFLTYFNYEAQQDKSGLPNDRFSAERPEGSISTLTIQRTEQRDSAMYRCASTPNPSLSTDTQYFGPGTRLTVL.

The J gene is TRBJ2-1, the V gene TRBV7-2; 11 nucleotides line up with TRBD2. Germline V gene sequence: CDR1 SGHTA, CDR2 FQGNSA. The CDR3 consists of 17 residues. After removal of 2 bases from V and 7 bases from J, the junction contained 10 bases not matched to a gene. This CDR3 is CASSLNSGGGYGNEQFF. DNA for the CDR3: TGTGCCAGCAGCTTAAATAGCGGGGGGGGCTATGGGAATGAGCAGTTCTTC.

This clonotype was seen more than once but under ten times. The gene calls are TRBV28 and TRBJ1-5; 12 nucleotides agree with TRBD1. The germline gives CDR1 MDHEN, CDR2 SYDVKM. Trimming took 7 bases from V and 7 from J; bases not matched to a gene: 11. This CDR3 has 16 amino acids. The CDR3 loop reads CASTPRGQGARQPQHF. CDR3 sequence (DNA): TGTGCCAGCACCCCCAGGGGACAGGGGGCTCGACAGCCCCAGCATTTT. Supplemented by reference TRBV28 and TRBJ1-5, the full variable domain reads DVKVTQSSRYLVKRTGEKVFLECVQDMDHENMFWYRQDPGLGLRLIYFSYDVKMKEKGDIPEGYSVSREKKERFSLILESASTNQTSMYLCASTPRGQGARQPQHFGDGTRLSIL.

This clonotype came up many times. The V call is TRBV7-9, the J call TRBJ1-2; no clear D gene. This CDR3 is 13 amino acids long. Looked up from germline, CDR1 is SEHNR and CDR2 is FQNEAQ (reference sequence). The ends were cut back, 1 base at V and 3 bases at J, with 6 bases in the middle. CDR3 sequence (DNA): TGTGCCAGCAGCTTAGTTAGAGACTATGGCTACACCTTC. Translation gives CASSLVRDYGYTF.

As regards this clonotype: Since a much larger clone is just one base distant, this may be a read error. V and J are TRBV7-6 and TRBJ2-1; D is unclear. Per the germline V gene, CDR1 is SGHVS and CDR2 is FNYEAQ. This CDR3 spans 13 amino acids. CDR3 in DNA: TGTGTCAGCAGCTTTGCAGTCTACAATGAGCAGTTCTTC. Translating it yields CVSSFAVYNEQFF.

The chain joins TRBV6-6 to TRBJ1-4, with 7 bases fitting TRBD1. J was trimmed by 8 bases and V by 6 bases; bases with no gene match: 6. This CDR3 spans 13 amino acids. Per germline, CDR1 MNHNY and CDR2 SVGAGI (reference sequence). The CDR3 DNA is TGTGCCAGCAGACGGACAGGAGGCGAAAAACTGTTTTTT. Its translation is CASRRTGGEKLFF.

The chain recombines TRBV14 with TRBJ1-1; D remains unclear. This CDR3 comprises 14 residues. In germline, CDR1 is SGHDN, CDR2 FVKESK. Trimming shortened V by 0 bases and J by 12 bases, and 17 bases separated the two germline ends. This CDR3 is CASSQDKGHPGTFF. In DNA, the CDR3 is TGTGCCAGCAGCCAAGATAAGGGCCATCCCGGGACTTTCTTT.

The chain couples TRBV2 to TRBJ1-2, with a tentative D call TRBD1 (5 bases). In germline, CDR1 is SNHLY, CDR2 FYNNEI. V lost 6 bases to trimming and J lost 8 bases, with 10 bases between them. The CDR3 sequence is 11 residues long. CDR3: CASRVRDGYTF. In nucleotides, the CDR3 is TGTGCCAGCAGGGTTAGGGACGGCTACACCTTC.

This clonotype was counted a few times. The chain combines TRBV25-1 with TRBJ2-1; 8 nucleotides align to TRBD1. In germline, CDR1 is MGHDK, CDR2 SYGVNS. The CDR3 consists of 16 residues. V was pared by 4 bases and J by 1 base, with 6 bases of the junction left unmatched. The CDR3 sequence is CASSGPDRGSYNEQFF. The CDR3 nucleotides read TGTGCCAGCAGTGGCCCCGACAGGGGTTCCTACAATGAGCAGTTCTTC.

The genes are TRBV5-6 and TRBJ2-5; TRBD1 might be the D (5 bases). Trimming shortened V by 0 bases and J by 0 bases, and 9 bases separated the two germline ends. This CDR3 region has 15 residues. Germline V gives CDR1 SGHDT, CDR2 YYEEEE. CDR3 in amino acids: CASSLGQKYQETQYF. DNA for the CDR3: TGTGCCAGCAGCTTGGGACAGAAGTACCAAGAGACCCAGTACTTC.